This TCR beta chain came from a study of T cells after yellow fever vaccination. Via MiXCR, TCRdb re-called the 5' RACE reads, giving one row per CDR3 protein. The data contain 150,000 to 200,000 distinct CDR3 sequences, 5.5% to 7.5% of them singletons. A word on this clonotype: Its antigen is undetermined.

V lost 1 base, J lost 7 bases, and 16 bases lay in between. The V gene's germline CDR1 is LGHDT and CDR2 YNNKEL (reference sequence). This CDR3 is built from 15 residues. Whole-study findings and limits: Any FACS-sorted repertoire could hold abundant clonotypes that contaminate it from the bulk population. At 96% for CD4 and about 91% for CD8, most primary-vaccination clones showed up again after the booster.

The rearrangement uses TRBV3-1 and TRBJ1-2, with D possibly matching TRBD1 (5 bases). The sample was CD4+ T cells sorted from PBMCs, taken on the day of the first yellow fever vaccination. The origin of this receptor is a man between 18 and 35 years old who received the YFV17D yellow fever vaccine. CDR3 sequence: CASSQGSGLSAGYTF. The CDR3 bases are TGTGCCAGCAGCCAAGGCTCAGGGTTATCGGCTGGCTACACCTTC.